The 18 T cell receptor beta chains reported below all come from one sample, sequenced in a study of T cell changes during pregnancy in multiple sclerosis. Sequenced by immunoSEQ multiplex PCR; TCRdb stores in-frame clones only, minus some. This repertoire shows some 40,000 clones, roughly 92% found once; its top ten account for roughly 1.4%. Sequencing was carried out using peripheral blood. These receptors were taken from a female donor with multiple sclerosis, enrolled in a pregnancy study.

The J gene is TRBJ2-5, the V gene TRBV6-1; D is perhaps TRBD2 (7 bases). CDR1 and CDR2 (germline): MNHNS, SASEGT. The CDR3 contains 15 residues. V was trimmed by 5 bases and J by 4 bases, leaving 17 bases between them. CDR3 protein: CASSSGGGQRETQYF. CDR3 sequence (DNA): TGTGCCAGCAGTTCTGGGGGGGGACAAAGAGAGACCCAGTACTTC.

The genes are TRBV10-1 and TRBJ2-3, with 7 bases that match TRBD2. The V gene end was trimmed by 6 bases and the J gene end by 6 bases; junction bases not matched to a gene: 9. Germline CDR1 WNHNN, CDR2 SYGVQD (reference sequence). There are 14 residues in the CDR3. The CDR3 reads CASSPGTTWDTQYF. CDR3 DNA sequence: TGCGCCAGCAGCCCTGGGACTACTTGGGATACGCAGTATTTT.

V is TRBV27 and J is TRBJ1-1; no clear D. The V gene lost 2 bases and the J gene lost 5 bases, with 12 bases spanning the gap. The CDR3 runs to 14 residues. From germline, CDR1 is MNHEY and CDR2 SMNVEV (reference sequence). CDR3 DNA sequence: TGTGCCAGCAGTTTAGTTTCCCGTTCGACTGAAGCTTTCTTT. This sequence encodes CASSLVSRSTEAFF.

The V call is TRBV11-2, the J call TRBJ2-7; maybe TRBD2 (5 bases). Germline lookup yields CDR1 SGHAT and CDR2 FQNNGV. CDR3 length: 17 amino acids. Deletions cut 3 bases from V and 2 bases from J, with 20 bases between. The CDR3 region has the DNA TGTGCCAGCAGCTTCCTTCCGACGGGGAGTTTAACCTACGAGCAGTACTTC. Translated, it gives CASSFLPTGSLTYEQYF.

This clone was found once. This rearrangement joins TRBV18 to TRBJ2-1, with D perhaps TRBD1 (7 bases). Germline V gene sequence: CDR1 KGHSH, CDR2 LQKENI. V lost 4 bases, J lost 4 bases, and 14 bases lay in between. The CDR3 consists of 15 residues. The CDR3 region is CASSLDRDLYNEQFF. CDR3 bases: TGTGCCAGCTCACTTGACAGGGACTTATACAATGAGCAGTTCTTC. The full variable domain, in which reference TRBV18 and TRBJ2-1 provide the parts outside the CDR3, is NAGVMQNPRHLVRRRGQEARLRCSPMKGHSHVYWYRQLPEEGLKFMVYLQKENIIDESGMPKERFSAEFPKEGPSILRIQQVVRGDSAAYFCASSLDRDLYNEQFFGPGTRLTVL.

This clone was counted a single time. This chain joins TRBV30 and TRBJ1-1; 8 positions match TRBD1. V shed 4 bases, J shed 6 bases, and the junction held 7 bases outside the gene matches. This CDR3 is built from 13 residues. Germline loops: CDR1 GTSNPN, CDR2 SVGIG (reference sequence). CDR3 protein: CAWTVQGAPEAFF. The CDR3 DNA is TGTGCCTGGACAGTGCAGGGGGCACCTGAAGCTTTCTTT. The full variable domain, in which reference TRBV30 and TRBJ1-1 provide the parts outside the CDR3, is SQTIHQWPATLVQPVGSPLSLECTVEGTSNPNLYWYRQAAGRGLQLLFYSVGIGQISSEVPQNLSASRPQDRQFILSSKKLLLSDSGFYLCAWTVQGAPEAFFGQGTRLTVV.

V gene TRBV2 combines with J gene TRBJ2-7; no firm D call. Trimming stripped 7 bases from V and 2 bases from J, with 9 bases between. CDR3 size: 12 residues. Germline CDR1 reads SNHLY; CDR2 reads FYNNEI. CDR3 amino acids: CASTDGPYEQYF. CDR3 in DNA: TGTGCCAGCACTGACGGTCCCTACGAGCAGTACTTC. Drawing the rest from reference TRBV2 and TRBJ2-7, the complete variable domain is EPEVTQTPSHQVTQMGQEVILRCVPISNHLYFYWYRQILGQKVEFLVSFYNNEISEKSEIFDDQFSVERPDGSNFTLKIRSTKLEDSAMYFCASTDGPYEQYFGPGTRLTVT.

This sequence joins TRBV6-1 and TRBJ1-2, with D possibly being TRBD1 (6 bases). From germline, CDR1 is MNHNS and CDR2 SASEGT. V lost 0 bases, J lost 4 bases, and 12 bases lay in between. There are 15 residues in the CDR3. In DNA form, the CDR3 reads TGTGCCAGCAGTGAAGCGCATCGGGGGCCCTATGGCTACACCTTC. Protein product: CASSEAHRGPYGYTF.

The chain carries TRBV19 and TRBJ1-3; D is possibly TRBD1 (6 bases). The germline V and J ends were trimmed by 5 bases and 2 bases, with 10 bases remaining between them. The CDR3 consists of 14 residues. Per germline, CDR1 LNHDA and CDR2 SQIVND (reference sequence). CDR3 coding DNA: TGTGCCAGTAGTGTACAGGGTGCTGGAAACACCATATATTTT. Protein: CASSVQGAGNTIYF.

The rearrangement joins TRBV5-6 to TRBJ2-3; TRBD1 agrees at 10 bases. The CDR3 length is 18 residues. In germline, CDR1 is SGHDT, CDR2 YYEEEE. J was trimmed by 4 bases and V by 0 bases; bases with no gene match: 11. CDR3 region: CASSLAGDRDRGSDTQYF. The DNA for the CDR3 is TGTGCCAGCAGCTTGGCGGGAGACCGGGACAGGGGTTCAGATACGCAGTATTTT.

The V and J genes are TRBV5-1 and TRBJ2-2; 7 positions agree with TRBD1. Germline-derived CDR1 and CDR2 are SGHRS and YFSETQ. The CDR3 has 15 residues. Trimming at V came to 4 bases and at J to 1 base, leaving 4 bases not matched to a gene. DNA of the CDR3: TGCGCCAGCAGCCCGGGACAGCTGAACACCGGGGAGCTGTTTTTT. Encoded protein: CASSPGQLNTGELFF.

This chain connects TRBV4-3 to TRBJ2-3; TRBD2 matches 13 bases. Germline V gene lookup returns CDR1 LGHNA and CDR2 YSLEER. The CDR3 has 17 amino acids. After removal of 2 bases from V and 5 bases from J, the junction contained 7 bases not matched to a gene. CDR3 region: CASSQSWTSGRGDTQYF. The CDR3 DNA is TGCGCCAGCAGCCAAAGCTGGACTAGCGGGAGAGGAGATACGCAGTATTTT.

The chain uses TRBV19 and TRBJ2-1, with 9 bases aligning to TRBD2. The CDR3 covers 14 residues. CDR1 is LNHDA, CDR2 SQIVND, per germline (reference sequence). J was trimmed by 9 bases and V by 3 bases; bases with no gene match: 6. The CDR3 sequence is CASSMSSGKGEQFF. In nucleotides, the CDR3 is TGTGCCAGTAGTATGTCTAGCGGGAAGGGTGAGCAGTTCTTC.

The sample holds a few counts of this clone. The chain couples TRBV27 to TRBJ1-2; D is ambiguous. The V end was cut by 7 bases, the J end by 6 bases, with 21 bases between. The CDR3 consists of 15 residues. Germline CDR1 is MNHEY and CDR2 is SMNVEV (reference sequence). As DNA, the CDR3 is TGTGCCAGCACCTCCCGGATAGGGAGGTACGATGGCTACACCTTC. This sequence encodes CASTSRIGRYDGYTF.

This clone was seen once. The chain joins TRBV7-2 to TRBJ1-5; D call uncertain. V was trimmed by 2 bases and J by 0 bases, leaving 11 bases between them. Germline loops: CDR1 SGHTA, CDR2 FQGNSA. This CDR3 contains 16 residues. The CDR3 loop is CASSLSSPASNQPQHF. The CDR3 coding sequence is TGTGCCAGCAGCTTATCAAGCCCCGCTAGCAATCAGCCCCAGCATTTT.

This clone has only one observation. This chain connects TRBV28 to TRBJ2-7; D is ambiguous. This CDR3 is 16 amino acids long. V lost 5 bases to trimming and J lost 7 bases, with 24 bases between them. Germline CDR1 is MDHEN and CDR2 is SYDVKM. The chain's CDR3 is CASSGPHKEPTREQYF. The CDR3 DNA is TGTGCCAGCAGTGGGCCGCATAAGGAGCCTACGCGGGAGCAGTACTTC.

The genes are TRBV7-2 and TRBJ2-5, with 9 bases matching TRBD1. The V gene end was trimmed by 5 bases and the J gene end by 6 bases; junction bases not matched to a gene: 7. This CDR3 is built from 14 residues. Germline V gene data show CDR1 as SGHTA and CDR2 as FQGNSA. Written as DNA, the CDR3 is TGTGCCAGCAGCCAGGGACAGGGTGCGAAGACCCAGTACTTC. This encodes CASSQGQGAKTQYF.

The chain employs TRBV7-6 and TRBJ2-7; 10 bases agree with TRBD1. With V trimmed by 2 bases and J by 3 bases, 4 bases remained unmatched. The V gene's germline CDR1 is SGHVS and CDR2 FNYEAQ. This CDR3 region has 15 residues. CDR3 in amino acids: CASSLNRDRGYEQYF. DNA for the CDR3: TGTGCCAGCAGCTTAAACAGGGACAGGGGCTACGAGCAGTACTTC.